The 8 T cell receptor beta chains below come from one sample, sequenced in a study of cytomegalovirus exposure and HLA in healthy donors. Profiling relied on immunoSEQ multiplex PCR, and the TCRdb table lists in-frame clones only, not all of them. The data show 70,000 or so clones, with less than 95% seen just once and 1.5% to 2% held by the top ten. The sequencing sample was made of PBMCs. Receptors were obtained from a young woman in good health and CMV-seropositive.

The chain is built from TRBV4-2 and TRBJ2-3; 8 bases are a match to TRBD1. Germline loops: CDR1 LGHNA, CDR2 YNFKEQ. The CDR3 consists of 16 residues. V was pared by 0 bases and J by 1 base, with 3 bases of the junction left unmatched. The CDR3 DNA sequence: TGTGCCAGCAGCCAAGAGACAGGGGACCGCACAGATACGCAGTATTTT. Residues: CASSQETGDRTDTQYF.

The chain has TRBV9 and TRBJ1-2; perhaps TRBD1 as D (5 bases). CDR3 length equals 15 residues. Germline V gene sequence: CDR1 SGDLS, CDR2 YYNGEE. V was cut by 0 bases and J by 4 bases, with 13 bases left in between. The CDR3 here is CASSVEAQARYGYTF. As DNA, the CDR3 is TGTGCCAGCAGCGTAGAGGCACAGGCACGCTATGGCTACACCTTC.

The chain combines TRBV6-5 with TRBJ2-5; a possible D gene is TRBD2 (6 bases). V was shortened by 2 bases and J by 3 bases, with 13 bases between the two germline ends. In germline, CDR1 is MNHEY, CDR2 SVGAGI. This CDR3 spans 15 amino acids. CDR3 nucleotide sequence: TGTGCCAGCAGTTACGGGGGGTTTAGCGAAGAGACCCAGTACTTC. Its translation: CASSYGGFSEETQYF.

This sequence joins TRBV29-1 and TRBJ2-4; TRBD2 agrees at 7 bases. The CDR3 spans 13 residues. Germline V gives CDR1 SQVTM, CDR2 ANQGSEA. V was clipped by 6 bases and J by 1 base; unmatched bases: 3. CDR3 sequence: CSVRGGAKNIQYF. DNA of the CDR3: TGCAGCGTACGCGGGGGTGCCAAAAACATTCAGTACTTC. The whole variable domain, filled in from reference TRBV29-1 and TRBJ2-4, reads SAVISQKPSRDICQRGTSLTIQCQVDSQVTMMFWYRQQPGQSLTLIATANQGSEATYESGFVIDKFPISRPNLTFSTLTVSNMSPEDSSIYLCSVRGGAKNIQYFGAGTRLSVL.

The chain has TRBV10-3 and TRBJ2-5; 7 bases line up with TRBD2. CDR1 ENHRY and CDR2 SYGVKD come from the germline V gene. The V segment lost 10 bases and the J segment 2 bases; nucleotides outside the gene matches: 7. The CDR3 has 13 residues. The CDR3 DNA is TGTGCCACCCGGACTAGGCCACAAGAGACCCAGTACTTC. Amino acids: CATRTRPQETQYF.

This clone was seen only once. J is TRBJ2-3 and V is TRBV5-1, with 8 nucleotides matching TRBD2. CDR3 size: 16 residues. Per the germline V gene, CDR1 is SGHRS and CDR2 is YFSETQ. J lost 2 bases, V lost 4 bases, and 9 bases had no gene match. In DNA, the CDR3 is TGCGCCAGCAGCCCGGCCGGGGGGGCGGCCACAGATACGCAGTATTTT. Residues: CASSPAGGAATDTQYF.

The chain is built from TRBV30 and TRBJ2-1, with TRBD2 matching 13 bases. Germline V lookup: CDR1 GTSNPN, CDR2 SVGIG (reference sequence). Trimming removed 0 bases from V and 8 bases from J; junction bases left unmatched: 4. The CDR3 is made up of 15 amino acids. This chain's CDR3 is CAWSVGLAGADEQFF. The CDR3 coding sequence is TGTGCCTGGAGTGTAGGACTAGCGGGGGCGGATGAGCAGTTCTTC.

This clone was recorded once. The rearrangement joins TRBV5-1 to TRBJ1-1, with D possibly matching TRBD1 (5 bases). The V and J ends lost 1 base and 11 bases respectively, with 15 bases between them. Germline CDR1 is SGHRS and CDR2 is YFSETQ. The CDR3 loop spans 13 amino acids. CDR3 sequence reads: CASSLTGGKGAFF. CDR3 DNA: TGCGCCAGCAGCTTGACGGGCGGGAAGGGGGCTTTCTTT.